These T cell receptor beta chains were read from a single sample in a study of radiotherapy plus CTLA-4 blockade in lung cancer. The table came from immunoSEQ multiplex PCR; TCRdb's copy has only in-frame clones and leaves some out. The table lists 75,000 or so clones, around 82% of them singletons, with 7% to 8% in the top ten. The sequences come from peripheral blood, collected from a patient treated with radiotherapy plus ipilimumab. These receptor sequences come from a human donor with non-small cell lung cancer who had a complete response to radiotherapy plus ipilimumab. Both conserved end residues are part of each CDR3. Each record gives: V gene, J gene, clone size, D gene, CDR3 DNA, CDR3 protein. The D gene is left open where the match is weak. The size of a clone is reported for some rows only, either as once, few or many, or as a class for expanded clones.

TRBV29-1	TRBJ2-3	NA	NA	TGCAGCGTTGGAGACTTCTACTTGGATACGCAGTATTTT	CSVGDFYLDTQYF
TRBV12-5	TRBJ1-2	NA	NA	TGTGCTAGTGGAACCACCCCCCCGACTAACTATGGCTACACCTTC	CASGTTPPTNYGYTF
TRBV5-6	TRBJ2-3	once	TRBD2	TGTGCCAGCAGCTCCGGGACTAGCGGGGTCGGGACGCAGTATTTT	CASSSGTSGVGTQYF
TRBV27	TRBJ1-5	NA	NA	TGTGCCAGCAGTTTATCGAGGGCAGGGCCTCAGCCCCAGCATTTT	CASSLSRAGPQPQHF
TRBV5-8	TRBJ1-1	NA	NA	TGTGCCAGCAGCTTGACCACTGAAGCTTTCTTT	CASSLTTEAFF
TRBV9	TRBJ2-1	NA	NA	TGTGCCAGCAGCACTACAGGGCGGAATGAGCAGTTCTTC	CASSTTGRNEQFF
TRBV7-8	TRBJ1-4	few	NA	TGTGCCAGCAGCTTAGAAGGGGACTCCCTGGGAAAACTGTTTTTT	CASSLEGDSLGKLFF
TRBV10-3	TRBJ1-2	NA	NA	TGTGCCATCAGTGAGTCTGGTGGGCAGGGTGGCTACACCTTC	CAISESGGQGGYTF
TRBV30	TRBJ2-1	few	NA	TGTGCCTGGTACGATAGTGGGAGCTCCTACAATGAGCAGTTCTTC	CAWYDSGSSYNEQFF
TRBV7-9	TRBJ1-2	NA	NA	TGTGCCAGCAGCTTAGTAAAGGGACCTAACTATGGCTACACCTTC	CASSLVKGPNYGYTF
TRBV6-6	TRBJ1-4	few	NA	TGTGCCATCGGCACGGACGGGCGAATGGAATTTTTT	CAIGTDGRMEFF
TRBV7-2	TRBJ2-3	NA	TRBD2	TGTGCCAGCAGCCAGACTAGCTACACAGATACGCAGTATTTT	CASSQTSYTDTQYF
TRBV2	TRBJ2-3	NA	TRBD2	TGTGCCAGCAGGCCGGGACTAGCGGGAGCTGGCACAGATACGCAGTATTTT	CASRPGLAGAGTDTQYF
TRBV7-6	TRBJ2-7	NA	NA	TGTGCCAGCAGCCCCGGGGCGCGAGGGTCCTACGAGCAGTACTTC	CASSPGARGSYEQYF
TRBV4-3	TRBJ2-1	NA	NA	TGCGCCAGCAGCCCAGTGAGCGGTGTCGTTGGACTCCGAGACAATGAGCAGTTCTTC	CASSPVSGVVGLRDNEQFF
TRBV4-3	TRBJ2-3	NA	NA	TGCGCCAGCAGCCAAGATAGTAGGGAAAATACGCAGTATTTT	CASSQDSRENTQYF
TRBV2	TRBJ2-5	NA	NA	TGTGCCAGCGTGAAGTGGGGGAGCCAAGAGACCCAGTACTTC	CASVKWGSQETQYF
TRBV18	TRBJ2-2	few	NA	TGTGCCAGCTCACCACCTGAGTTGGGAACTGGCGGGGAGCTGTTTTTT	CASSPPELGTGGELFF
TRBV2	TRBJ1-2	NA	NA	TGTGCCAGCATTGGACAGAACCTATCCTATGGCTACACCTTC	CASIGQNLSYGYTF
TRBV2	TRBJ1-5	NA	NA	TGTGCCAGCAGGGGCGTGAGGGGGGATCAGCCCCAGCATTTT	CASRGVRGDQPQHF
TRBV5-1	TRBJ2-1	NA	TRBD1	TGCGCCAGCAGCTTGGAGCCCCTCGGGACAGCGTTTTACAATGAGCAGTTCTTC	CASSLEPLGTAFYNEQFF
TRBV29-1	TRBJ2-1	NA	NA	TGCAGCGTTGAAGGGGACACCTCTTTCTATGAGCAGTTCTTC	CSVEGDTSFYEQFF
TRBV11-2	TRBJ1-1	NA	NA	TGTGCCAGCAGTCCCCCGGGGGGGCCGAGCACTGAAGCTTTCTTT	CASSPPGGPSTEAFF
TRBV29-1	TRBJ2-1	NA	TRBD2	TGCAGCCTTAGCGGGGGGGACAATGAGCAGTTCTTC	CSLSGGDNEQFF
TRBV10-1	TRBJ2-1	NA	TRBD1	TGCGCCAGCAGTGAGTCGCAGTTAGGGGGCTTTGAGCAGTTCTTC	CASSESQLGGFEQFF
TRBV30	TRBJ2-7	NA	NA	TGTGCCTGCCGTACAGGGTACTACGAGCAGTACTTC	CACRTGYYEQYF